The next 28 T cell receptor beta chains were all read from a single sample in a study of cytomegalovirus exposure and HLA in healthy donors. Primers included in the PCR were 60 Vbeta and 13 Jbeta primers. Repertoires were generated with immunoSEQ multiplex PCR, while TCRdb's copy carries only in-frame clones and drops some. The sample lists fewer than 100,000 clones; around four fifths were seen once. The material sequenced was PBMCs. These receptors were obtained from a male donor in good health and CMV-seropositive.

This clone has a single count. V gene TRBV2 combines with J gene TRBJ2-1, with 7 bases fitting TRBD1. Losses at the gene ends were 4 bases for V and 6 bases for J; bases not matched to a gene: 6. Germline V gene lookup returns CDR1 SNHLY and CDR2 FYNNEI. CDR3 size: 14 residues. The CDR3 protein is CASSAPGQFNEQFF. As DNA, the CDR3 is TGTGCCAGCAGTGCCCCGGGACAGTTCAATGAGCAGTTCTTC.

CDR3 protein: CASSPDRNNEQFF. CDR3 bases: TGTGCCAGCAGTCCCGACAGAAACAATGAGCAGTTCTTC. V is TRBV28 and J is TRBJ2-1, with D perhaps matching TRBD1 (5 bases). Germline V gene sequence: CDR1 MDHEN, CDR2 SYDVKM. V was shortened by 5 bases and J by 5 bases, with 10 bases between the two germline ends. This CDR3 is 13 amino acids long.

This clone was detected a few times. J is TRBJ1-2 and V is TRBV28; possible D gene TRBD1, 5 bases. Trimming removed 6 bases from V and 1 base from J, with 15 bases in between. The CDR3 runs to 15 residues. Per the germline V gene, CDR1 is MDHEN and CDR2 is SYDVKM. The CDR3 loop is CASRGTGVLNYGYTF. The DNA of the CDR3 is TGTGCCAGCAGAGGAACAGGCGTTCTTAACTATGGCTACACCTTC.

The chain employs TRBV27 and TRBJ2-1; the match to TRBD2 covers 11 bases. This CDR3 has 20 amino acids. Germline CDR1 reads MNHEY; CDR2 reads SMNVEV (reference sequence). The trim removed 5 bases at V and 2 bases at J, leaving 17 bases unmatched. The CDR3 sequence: CASSPPPGTSGGKTYNEQFF. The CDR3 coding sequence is TGTGCCAGCAGTCCACCCCCCGGGACTAGCGGAGGAAAAACCTACAATGAGCAGTTCTTC.

CDR3 in amino acids: CASSTKPVGHGHETQYF. In DNA form, the CDR3 reads TGTGCCAGCAGCACTAAGCCGGTTGGACACGGTCATGAGACCCAGTACTTC. The chain is built from TRBV9 and TRBJ2-5; a weak D match, TRBD1 (5 bases). V was shortened by 4 bases and J by 5 bases, with 24 bases between the two germline ends. CDR1 and CDR2 from the germline V gene are SGDLS and YYNGEE. The CDR3 consists of 17 residues.

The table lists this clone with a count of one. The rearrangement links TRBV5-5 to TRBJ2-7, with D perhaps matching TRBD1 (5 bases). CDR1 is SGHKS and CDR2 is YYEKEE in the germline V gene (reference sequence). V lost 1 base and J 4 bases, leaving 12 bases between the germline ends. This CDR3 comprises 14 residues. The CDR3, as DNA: TGTGCCAGCAGCTTGATTCAGGGTTGGTACGAGCAGTACTTC. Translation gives CASSLIQGWYEQYF.

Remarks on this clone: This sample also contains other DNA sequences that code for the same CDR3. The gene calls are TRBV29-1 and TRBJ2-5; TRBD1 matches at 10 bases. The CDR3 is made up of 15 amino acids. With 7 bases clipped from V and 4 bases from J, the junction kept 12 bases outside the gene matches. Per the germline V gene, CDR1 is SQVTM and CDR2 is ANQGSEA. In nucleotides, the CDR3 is TGCAGCGCCCTTCCGGGACAGGGGAGGGGAGAGACCCAGTACTTC. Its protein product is CSALPGQGRGETQYF.

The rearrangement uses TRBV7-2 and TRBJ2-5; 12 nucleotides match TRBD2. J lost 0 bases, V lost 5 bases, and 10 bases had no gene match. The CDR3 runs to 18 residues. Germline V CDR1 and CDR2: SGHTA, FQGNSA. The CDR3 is CASSAYPRTSGDQETQYF. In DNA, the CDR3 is TGTGCCAGCAGCGCTTACCCGAGGACTAGCGGGGACCAAGAGACCCAGTACTTC.

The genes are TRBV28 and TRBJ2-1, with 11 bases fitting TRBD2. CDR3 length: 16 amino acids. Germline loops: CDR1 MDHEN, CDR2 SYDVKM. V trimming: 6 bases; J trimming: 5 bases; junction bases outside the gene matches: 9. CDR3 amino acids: CASRPTGTSGDNEQFF. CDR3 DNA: TGTGCCAGCAGACCAACCGGGACTAGCGGCGACAATGAGCAGTTCTTC.

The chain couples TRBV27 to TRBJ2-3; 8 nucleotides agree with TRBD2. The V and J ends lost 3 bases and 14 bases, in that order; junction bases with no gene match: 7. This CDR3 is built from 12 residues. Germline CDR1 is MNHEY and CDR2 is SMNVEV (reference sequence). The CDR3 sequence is CASSFKAGEVYF. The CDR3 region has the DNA TGTGCCAGCAGTTTTAAAGCGGGGGAAGTGTATTTT.

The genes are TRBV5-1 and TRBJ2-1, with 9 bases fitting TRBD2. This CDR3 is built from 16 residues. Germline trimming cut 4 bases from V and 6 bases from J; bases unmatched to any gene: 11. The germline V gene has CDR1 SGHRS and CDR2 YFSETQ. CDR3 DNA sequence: TGCGCCAGCAGCCCTTATAACCGGCGGGGGGGCAATGAGCAGTTCTTC. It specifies CASSPYNRRGGNEQFF.

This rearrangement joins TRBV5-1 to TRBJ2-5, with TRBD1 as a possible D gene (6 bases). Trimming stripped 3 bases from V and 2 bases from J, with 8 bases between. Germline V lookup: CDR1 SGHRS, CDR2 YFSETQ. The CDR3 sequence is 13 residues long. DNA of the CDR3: TGCGCCAGCAGCTCCAGGGGACAAGAGACCCAGTACTTC. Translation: CASSSRGQETQYF.

CDR3 sequence (DNA): TGTGCCAGCAGTCCCGGGACAGGGGCCAATCAGCCCCAGCATTTT. Its protein product is CASSPGTGANQPQHF. The gene calls are TRBV2 and TRBJ1-5, with TRBD1 matching 10 bases. Germline CDR1 is SNHLY and CDR2 is FYNNEI. J lost 3 bases, V lost 5 bases, and 4 bases had no gene match. CDR3 length equals 15 residues.

The CDR3 loop reads CASSTGQGGEYF. The CDR3 nucleotides read TGTGCCAGCAGCACCGGACAGGGGGGAGAGTACTTC. The chain combines TRBV5-6 with TRBJ2-5; TRBD1 matches at 10 bases. The germline CDR1 and CDR2 sequences are SGHDT and YYEEEE. The CDR3 is 12 amino acids. V was pared by 4 bases and J by 12 bases, with 6 bases of the junction left unmatched. The full variable domain, completed using reference TRBV5-6 and TRBJ2-5, is DAGVTQSPTHLIKTRGQQVTLRCSPKSGHDTVSWYQQALGQGPQFIFQYYEEEERQRGNFPDRFSGHQFPNYSSELNVNALLLGDSALYLCASSTGQGGEYFGPGTRLLVL.

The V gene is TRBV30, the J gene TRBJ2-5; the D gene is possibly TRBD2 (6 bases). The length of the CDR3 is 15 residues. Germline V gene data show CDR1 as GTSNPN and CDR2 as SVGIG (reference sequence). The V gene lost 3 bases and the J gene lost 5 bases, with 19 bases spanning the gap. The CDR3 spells CAWRSEGRPAETQYF. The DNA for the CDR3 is TGTGCCTGGAGATCCGAAGGGAGGCCTGCGGAGACCCAGTACTTC.

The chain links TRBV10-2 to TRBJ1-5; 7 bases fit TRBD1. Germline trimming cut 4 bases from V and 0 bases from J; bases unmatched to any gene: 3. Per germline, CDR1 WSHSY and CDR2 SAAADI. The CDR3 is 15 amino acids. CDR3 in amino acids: CASSATGSSNQPQHF. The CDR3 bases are TGCGCCAGCAGTGCGACAGGGTCTAGCAATCAGCCCCAGCATTTT.

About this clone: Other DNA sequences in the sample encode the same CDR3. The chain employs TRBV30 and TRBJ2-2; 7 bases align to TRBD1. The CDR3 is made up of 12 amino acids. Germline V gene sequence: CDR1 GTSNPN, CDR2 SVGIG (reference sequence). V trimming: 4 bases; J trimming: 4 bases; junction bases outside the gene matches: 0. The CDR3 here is CAWTGGTGELFF. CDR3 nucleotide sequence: TGTGCCTGGACAGGGGGCACCGGGGAGCTGTTTTTT. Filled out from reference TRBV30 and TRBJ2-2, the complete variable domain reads SQTIHQWPATLVQPVGSPLSLECTVEGTSNPNLYWYRQAAGRGLQLLFYSVGIGQISSEVPQNLSASRPQDRQFILSSKKLLLSDSGFYLCAWTGGTGELFFGEGSRLTVL.

CDR3 sequence: CASSRGLAYYEQFF. In nucleotides, the CDR3 is TGTGCCAGCAGCCGGGGACTAGCTTATTATGAGCAGTTCTTC. The V call is TRBV27, the J call TRBJ2-1, with 9 bases fitting TRBD2. The CDR3 contains 14 residues. V shed 6 bases and J 8 bases; nucleotides not matched to a gene: 8. CDR1 and CDR2 from the germline V gene are MNHEY and SMNVEV (reference sequence).

The CDR3: CASLPTTSGTADTQYF. The DNA of the CDR3 is TGTGCCAGCTTACCTACGACTAGCGGGACCGCAGATACGCAGTATTTT. The chain uses TRBV18 and TRBJ2-3, with 11 positions matching TRBD2. Looked up from germline, CDR1 is KGHSH and CDR2 is LQKENI. After removal of 7 bases from V and 4 bases from J, the junction contained 10 bases not matched to a gene. This CDR3 has 16 amino acids.

CDR3 nucleotide sequence: TGTGCCAGCAGTTACAGGGAGGAGAAGAATTCACCCCTCCACTTT. Translation: CASSYREEKNSPLHF. The rearrangement uses TRBV6-5 and TRBJ1-6, with D unresolved. Germline loops: CDR1 MNHEY, CDR2 SVGAGI. This CDR3 has 15 amino acids. The germline V and J ends were trimmed by 2 bases and 7 bases, with 12 bases remaining between them.

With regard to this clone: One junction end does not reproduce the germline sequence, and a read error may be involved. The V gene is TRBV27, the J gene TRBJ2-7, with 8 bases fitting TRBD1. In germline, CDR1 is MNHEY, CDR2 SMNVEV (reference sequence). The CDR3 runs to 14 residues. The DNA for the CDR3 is TGTGCCAGCAGTCTATCAGGGGGCTGGAACGAGCAGTACTTC. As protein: CASSLSGGWNEQYF.

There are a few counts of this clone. In DNA form, the CDR3 reads TGCGCCAGCAGCGCCGGGACAGCCCTAAGCTCCTACGAGCAGTACTTC. This encodes CASSAGTALSSYEQYF. The V gene is TRBV4-1, the J gene TRBJ2-7; TRBD1 matches at 7 bases. Germline V CDR1 and CDR2: MGHRA, YSYEKL. The CDR3 contains 16 residues. Trimming at V came to 5 bases and at J to 0 bases, leaving 10 bases not matched to a gene.

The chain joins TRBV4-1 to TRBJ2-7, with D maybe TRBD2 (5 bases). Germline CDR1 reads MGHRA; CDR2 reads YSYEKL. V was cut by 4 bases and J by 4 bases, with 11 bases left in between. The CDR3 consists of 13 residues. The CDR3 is CASSLEREYEQYF. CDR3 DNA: TGCGCCAGCAGCCTCGAAAGGGAGTACGAGCAGTACTTC.

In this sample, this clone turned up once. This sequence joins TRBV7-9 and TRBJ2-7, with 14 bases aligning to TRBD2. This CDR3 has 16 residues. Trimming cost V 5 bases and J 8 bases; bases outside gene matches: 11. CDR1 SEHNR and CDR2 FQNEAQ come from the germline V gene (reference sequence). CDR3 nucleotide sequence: TGTGCCAGCAGCGTACCAGGGACTAGCGGGAGTAGCAAGCAGTACTTC. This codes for CASSVPGTSGSSKQYF.

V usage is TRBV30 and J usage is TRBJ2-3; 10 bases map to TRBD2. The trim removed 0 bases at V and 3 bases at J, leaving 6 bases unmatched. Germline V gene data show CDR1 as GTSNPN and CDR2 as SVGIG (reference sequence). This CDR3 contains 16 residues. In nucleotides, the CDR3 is TGTGCCTGGAGTGTAAAGGCTAGCGGGGGAACAGATACGCAGTATTTT. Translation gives CAWSVKASGGTDTQYF.

The CDR3 DNA is TGTGCCAGCAGCAACAGGGGTCTGACCTACGAGCAGTACTTC. It codes for CASSNRGLTYEQYF. The chain combines TRBV28 with TRBJ2-7; 7 bases match TRBD1. V shed 6 bases and J 2 bases; nucleotides not matched to a gene: 7. The CDR3 covers 14 residues. Per germline, CDR1 MDHEN and CDR2 SYDVKM.

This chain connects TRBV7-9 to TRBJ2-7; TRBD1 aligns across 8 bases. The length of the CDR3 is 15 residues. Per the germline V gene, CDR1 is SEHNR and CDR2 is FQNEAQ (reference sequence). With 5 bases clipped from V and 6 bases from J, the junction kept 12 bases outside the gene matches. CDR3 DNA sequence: TGTGCCAGCAGCCCCACCTCAGGGGGCACGGGCGAGCAGTACTTC. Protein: CASSPTSGGTGEQYF.

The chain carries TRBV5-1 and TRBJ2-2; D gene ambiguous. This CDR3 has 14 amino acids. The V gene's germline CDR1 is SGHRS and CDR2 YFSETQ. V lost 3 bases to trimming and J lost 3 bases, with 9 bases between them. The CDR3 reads CASSYSIYTGELFF. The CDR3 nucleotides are TGCGCCAGCAGCTACTCGATCTACACCGGGGAGCTGTTTTTT.